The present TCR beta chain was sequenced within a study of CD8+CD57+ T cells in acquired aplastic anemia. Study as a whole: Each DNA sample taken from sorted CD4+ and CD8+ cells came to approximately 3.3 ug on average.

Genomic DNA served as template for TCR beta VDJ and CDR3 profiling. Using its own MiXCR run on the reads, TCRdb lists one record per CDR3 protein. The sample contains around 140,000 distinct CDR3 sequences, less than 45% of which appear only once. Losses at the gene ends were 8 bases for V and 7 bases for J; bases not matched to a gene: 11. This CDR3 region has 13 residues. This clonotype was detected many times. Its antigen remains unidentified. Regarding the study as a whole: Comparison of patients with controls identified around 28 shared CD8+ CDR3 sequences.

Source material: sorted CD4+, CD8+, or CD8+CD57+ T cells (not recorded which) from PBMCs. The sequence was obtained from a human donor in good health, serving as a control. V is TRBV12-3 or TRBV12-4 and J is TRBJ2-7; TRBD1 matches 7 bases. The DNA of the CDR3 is TGTGCCAGCTCACTAGACAGGGCTCGGGAGCAGTACTTC. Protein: CASSLDRAREQYF.